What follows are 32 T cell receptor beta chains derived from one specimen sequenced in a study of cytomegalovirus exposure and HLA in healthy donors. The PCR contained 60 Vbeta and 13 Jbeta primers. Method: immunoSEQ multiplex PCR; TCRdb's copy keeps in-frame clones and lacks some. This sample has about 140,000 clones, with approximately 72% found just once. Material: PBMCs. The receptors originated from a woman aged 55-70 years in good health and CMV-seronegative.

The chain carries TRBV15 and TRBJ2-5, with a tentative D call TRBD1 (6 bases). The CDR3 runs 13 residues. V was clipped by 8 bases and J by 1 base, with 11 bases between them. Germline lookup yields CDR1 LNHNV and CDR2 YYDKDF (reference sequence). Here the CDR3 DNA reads TGTGCCACCCAAAGGGACACCCAAGAGACCCAGTACTTC. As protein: CATQRDTQETQYF.

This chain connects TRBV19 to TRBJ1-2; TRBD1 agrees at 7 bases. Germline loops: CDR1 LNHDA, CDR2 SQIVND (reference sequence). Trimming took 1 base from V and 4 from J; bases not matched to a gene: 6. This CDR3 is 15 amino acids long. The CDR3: CASSIGPGGVYGYTF. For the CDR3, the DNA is TGTGCCAGTAGTATAGGGCCAGGGGGTGTCTATGGCTACACCTTC. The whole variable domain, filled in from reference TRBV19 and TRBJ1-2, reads DGGITQSPKYLFRKEGQNVTLSCEQNLNHDAMYWYRQDPGQGLRLIYYSQIVNDFQKGDIAEGYSVSREKKESFPLTVTSAQKNPTAFYLCASSIGPGGVYGYTFGSGTRLTVV.

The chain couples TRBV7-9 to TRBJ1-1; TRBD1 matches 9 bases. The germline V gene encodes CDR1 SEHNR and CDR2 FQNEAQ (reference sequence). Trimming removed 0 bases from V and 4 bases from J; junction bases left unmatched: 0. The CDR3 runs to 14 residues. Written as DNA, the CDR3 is TGTGCCAGCAGCTTAGCGACAGGGGGCACTGAAGCTTTCTTT. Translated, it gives CASSLATGGTEAFF.

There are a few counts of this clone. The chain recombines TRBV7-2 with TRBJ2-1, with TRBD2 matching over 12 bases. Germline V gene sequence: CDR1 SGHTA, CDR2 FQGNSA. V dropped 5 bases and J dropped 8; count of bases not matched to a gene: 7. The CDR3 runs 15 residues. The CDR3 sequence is CASSASSGGAYEQFF. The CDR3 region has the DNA TGTGCCAGCAGCGCATCTAGCGGGGGGGCCTATGAGCAGTTCTTC. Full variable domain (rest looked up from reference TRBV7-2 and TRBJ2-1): GAGVSQSPSNKVTEKGKDVELRCDPISGHTALYWYRQSLGQGLEFLIYFQGNSAPDKSGLPSDRFSAERTGGSVSTLTIQRTQQEDSAVYLCASSASSGGAYEQFFGPGTRLTVL.

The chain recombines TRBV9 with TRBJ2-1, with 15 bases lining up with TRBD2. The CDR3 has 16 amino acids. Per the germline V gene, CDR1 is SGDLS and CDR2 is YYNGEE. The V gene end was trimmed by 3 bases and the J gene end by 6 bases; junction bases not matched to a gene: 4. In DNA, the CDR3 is TGTGCCAGCAGCGGGGGACTAGCGGGAGGCACCAATGAGCAGTTCTTC. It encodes CASSGGLAGGTNEQFF.

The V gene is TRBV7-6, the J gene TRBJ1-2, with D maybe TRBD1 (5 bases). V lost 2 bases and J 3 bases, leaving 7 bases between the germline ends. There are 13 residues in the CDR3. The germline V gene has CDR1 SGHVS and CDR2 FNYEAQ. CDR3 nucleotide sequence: TGTGCCAGCAGCTTATTCAGGGACTATGGCTACACCTTC. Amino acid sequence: CASSLFRDYGYTF.

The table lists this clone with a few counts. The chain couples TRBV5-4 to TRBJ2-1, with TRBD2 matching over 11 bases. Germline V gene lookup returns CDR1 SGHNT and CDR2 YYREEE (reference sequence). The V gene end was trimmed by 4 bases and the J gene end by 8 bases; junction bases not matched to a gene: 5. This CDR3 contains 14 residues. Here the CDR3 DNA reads TGTGCCAGCAGCCAAGGACTAGCGGGTGATGAGCAGTTCTTC. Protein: CASSQGLAGDEQFF.

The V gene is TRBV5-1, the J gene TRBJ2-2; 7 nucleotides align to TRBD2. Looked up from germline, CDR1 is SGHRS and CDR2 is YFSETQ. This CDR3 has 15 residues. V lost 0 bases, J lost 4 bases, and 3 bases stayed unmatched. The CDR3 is CASSLDGRSTGELFF. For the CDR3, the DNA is TGCGCCAGCAGCTTGGACGGGAGGAGCACCGGGGAGCTGTTTTTT.

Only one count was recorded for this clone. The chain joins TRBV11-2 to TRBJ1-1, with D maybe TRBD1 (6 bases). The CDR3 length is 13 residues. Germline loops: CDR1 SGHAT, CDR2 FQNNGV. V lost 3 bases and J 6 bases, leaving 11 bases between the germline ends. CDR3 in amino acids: CASSLQGLSEAFF. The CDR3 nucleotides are TGTGCCAGCAGCTTGCAGGGGCTCTCTGAAGCTTTCTTT.

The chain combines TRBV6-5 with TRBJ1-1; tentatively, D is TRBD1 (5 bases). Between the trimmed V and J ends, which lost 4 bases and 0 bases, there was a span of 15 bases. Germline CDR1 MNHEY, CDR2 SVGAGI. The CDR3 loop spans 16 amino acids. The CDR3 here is CASSFFGAGLNTEAFF. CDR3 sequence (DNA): TGTGCCAGCAGTTTCTTTGGGGCAGGGCTGAACACTGAAGCTTTCTTT.

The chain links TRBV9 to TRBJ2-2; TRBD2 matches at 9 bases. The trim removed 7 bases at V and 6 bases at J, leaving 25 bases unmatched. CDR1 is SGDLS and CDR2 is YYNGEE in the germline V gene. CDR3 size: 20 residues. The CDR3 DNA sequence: TGTGCCAGCGGTACTCCTTCGGGGCGGGAGGGAGCAGTAGTTTCCGGGGAGCTGTTTTTT. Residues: CASGTPSGREGAVVSGELFF.

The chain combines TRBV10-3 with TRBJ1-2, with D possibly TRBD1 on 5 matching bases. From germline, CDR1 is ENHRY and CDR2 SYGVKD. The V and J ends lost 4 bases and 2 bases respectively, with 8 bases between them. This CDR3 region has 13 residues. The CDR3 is CAISGQINYGYTF. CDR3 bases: TGTGCCATCAGTGGACAGATAAACTATGGCTACACCTTC.

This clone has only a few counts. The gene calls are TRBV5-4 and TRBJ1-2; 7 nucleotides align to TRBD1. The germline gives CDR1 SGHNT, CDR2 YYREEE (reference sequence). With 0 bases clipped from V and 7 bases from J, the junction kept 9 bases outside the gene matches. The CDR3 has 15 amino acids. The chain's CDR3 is CASSLDRGQSSGYTF. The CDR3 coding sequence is TGTGCCAGCAGCTTGGACCGGGGACAGTCGAGTGGCTACACCTTC.

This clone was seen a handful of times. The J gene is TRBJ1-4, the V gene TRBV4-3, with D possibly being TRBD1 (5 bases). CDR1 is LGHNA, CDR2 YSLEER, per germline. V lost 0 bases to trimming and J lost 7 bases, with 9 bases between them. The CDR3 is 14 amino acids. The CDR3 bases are TGCGCCAGCAGCCAAGATTCAGGGTTTGAAAAACTGTTTTTT. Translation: CASSQDSGFEKLFF.

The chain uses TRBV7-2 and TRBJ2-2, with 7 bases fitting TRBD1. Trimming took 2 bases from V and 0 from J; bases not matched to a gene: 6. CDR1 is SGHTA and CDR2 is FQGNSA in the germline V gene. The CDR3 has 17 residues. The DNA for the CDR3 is TGTGCCAGCAGCTTAATCTACAGGGGATCGAACACCGGGGAGCTGTTTTTT. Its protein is CASSLIYRGSNTGELFF.

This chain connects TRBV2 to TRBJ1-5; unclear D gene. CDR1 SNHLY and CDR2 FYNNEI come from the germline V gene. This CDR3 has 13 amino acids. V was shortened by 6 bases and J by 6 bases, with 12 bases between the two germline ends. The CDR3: CASRHSGSQPQHF. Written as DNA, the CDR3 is TGTGCCAGCAGACACAGCGGTAGTCAGCCCCAGCATTTT.

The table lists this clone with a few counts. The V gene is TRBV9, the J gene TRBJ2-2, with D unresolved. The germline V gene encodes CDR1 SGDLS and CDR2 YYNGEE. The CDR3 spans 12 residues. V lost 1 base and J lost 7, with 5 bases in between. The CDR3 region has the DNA TGTGCCAGCAGCGTATACTACGGGGAGCTGTTTTTT. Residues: CASSVYYGELFF. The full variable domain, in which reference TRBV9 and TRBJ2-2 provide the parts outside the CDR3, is DSGVTQTPKHLITATGQRVTLRCSPRSGDLSVYWYQQSLDQGLQFLIQYYNGEERAKGNILERFSAQQFPDLHSELNLSSLELGDSALYFCASSVYYGELFFGEGSRLTVL.

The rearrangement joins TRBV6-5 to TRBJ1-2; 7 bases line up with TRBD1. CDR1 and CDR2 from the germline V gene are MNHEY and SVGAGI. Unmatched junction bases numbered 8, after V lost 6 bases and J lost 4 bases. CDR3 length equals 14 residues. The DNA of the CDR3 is TGTGCCAGCAGCATAGCCGGGACAGTCTATGGCTACACCTTC. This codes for CASSIAGTVYGYTF.

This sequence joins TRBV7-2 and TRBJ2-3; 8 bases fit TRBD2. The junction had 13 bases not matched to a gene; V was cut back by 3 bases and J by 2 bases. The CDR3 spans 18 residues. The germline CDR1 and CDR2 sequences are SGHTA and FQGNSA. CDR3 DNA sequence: TGTGCCAGCAGCTTCCCCCTCCCCAGCGGGGGCCCCACAGATACGCAGTATTTT. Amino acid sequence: CASSFPLPSGGPTDTQYF.

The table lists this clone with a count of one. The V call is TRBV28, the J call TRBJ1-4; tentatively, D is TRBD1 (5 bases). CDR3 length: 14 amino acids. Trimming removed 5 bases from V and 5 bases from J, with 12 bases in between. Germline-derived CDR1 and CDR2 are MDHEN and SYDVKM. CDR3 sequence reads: CASSPVHRNEKLFF. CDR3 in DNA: TGTGCCAGCAGTCCCGTTCACAGGAATGAAAAACTGTTTTTT.

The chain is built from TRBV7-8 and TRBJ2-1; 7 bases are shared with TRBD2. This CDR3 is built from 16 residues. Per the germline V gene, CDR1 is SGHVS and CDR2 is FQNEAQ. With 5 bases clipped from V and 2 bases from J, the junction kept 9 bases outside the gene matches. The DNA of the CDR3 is TGTGCCAGCAGCCAAAGGGACTACTCCGCCTACAATGAGCAGTTCTTC. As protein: CASSQRDYSAYNEQFF.

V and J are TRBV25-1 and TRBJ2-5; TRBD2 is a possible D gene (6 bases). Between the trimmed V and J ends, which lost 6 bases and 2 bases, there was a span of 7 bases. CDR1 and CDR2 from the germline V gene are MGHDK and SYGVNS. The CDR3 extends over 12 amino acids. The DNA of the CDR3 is TGTGCCAGCAGGGGGAGGCAAGAGACCCAGTACTTC. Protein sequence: CASRGRQETQYF.

The DNA of the CDR3 is TGTGCCAGCAGCTCGGCAGGGCGGCCCCAGCATTTT. Translation: CASSSAGRPQHF. The V and J genes are TRBV7-2 and TRBJ1-5; D is possibly TRBD1 (5 bases). Germline values: CDR1 SGHTA, CDR2 FQGNSA. Trimming stripped 4 bases from V and 9 bases from J, with 10 bases between. CDR3 size: 12 residues. Variable domain in full (rest from reference TRBV7-2 and TRBJ1-5): GAGVSQSPSNKVTEKGKDVELRCDPISGHTALYWYRQSLGQGLEFLIYFQGNSAPDKSGLPSDRFSAERTGGSVSTLTIQRTQQEDSAVYLCASSSAGRPQHFGDGTRLSIL.

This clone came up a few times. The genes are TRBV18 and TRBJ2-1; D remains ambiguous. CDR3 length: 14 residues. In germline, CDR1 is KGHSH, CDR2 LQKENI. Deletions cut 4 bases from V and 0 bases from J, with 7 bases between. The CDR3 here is CASSQANSYNEQFF. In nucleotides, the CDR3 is TGTGCCAGCTCACAAGCGAACTCCTACAATGAGCAGTTCTTC. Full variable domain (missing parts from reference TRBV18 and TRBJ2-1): NAGVMQNPRHLVRRRGQEARLRCSPMKGHSHVYWYRQLPEEGLKFMVYLQKENIIDESGMPKERFSAEFPKEGPSILRIQQVVRGDSAAYFCASSQANSYNEQFFGPGTRLTVL.

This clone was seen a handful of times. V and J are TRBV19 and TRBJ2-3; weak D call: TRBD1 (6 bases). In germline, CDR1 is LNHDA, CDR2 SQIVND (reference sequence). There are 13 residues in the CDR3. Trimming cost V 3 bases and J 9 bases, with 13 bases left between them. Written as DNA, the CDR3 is TGTGCCAGTAGTATGTTGGGGGCAGGAACGCAGTATTTT. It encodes CASSMLGAGTQYF. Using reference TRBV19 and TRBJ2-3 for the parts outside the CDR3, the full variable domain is DGGITQSPKYLFRKEGQNVTLSCEQNLNHDAMYWYRQDPGQGLRLIYYSQIVNDFQKGDIAEGYSVSREKKESFPLTVTSAQKNPTAFYLCASSMLGAGTQYFGPGTRLTVL.

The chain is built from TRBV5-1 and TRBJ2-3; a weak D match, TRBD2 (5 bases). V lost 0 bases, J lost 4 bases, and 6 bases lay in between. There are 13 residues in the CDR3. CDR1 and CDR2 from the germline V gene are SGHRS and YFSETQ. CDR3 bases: TGCGCCAGCAGCTTGGGAGGGCCAGATACGCAGTATTTT. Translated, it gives CASSLGGPDTQYF.

CDR3 bases: TGTGCCAGCAGTCCCAGGGATTACAATGAGCAGTTCTTC. Protein sequence: CASSPRDYNEQFF. This chain joins TRBV6-6 and TRBJ2-1, with a possible D match to TRBD1 (5 bases). Germline CDR1 is MNHNY and CDR2 is SVGAGI (reference sequence). V was shortened by 5 bases and J by 4 bases, with 9 bases between the two germline ends. This CDR3 has 13 residues.

This CDR3 reads CASSFTSVVTGELFF. CDR3 in DNA: TGTGCCAGCAGCTTTACTAGCGTCGTCACCGGGGAGCTGTTTTTT. The gene calls are TRBV7-2 and TRBJ2-2; 7 bases fit TRBD2. Germline V CDR1 and CDR2: SGHTA, FQGNSA. This CDR3 is built from 15 residues. V shed 3 bases and J 4 bases; nucleotides not matched to a gene: 5.

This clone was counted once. The CDR3 sequence is CASGQETGSGYGYTF. The CDR3 DNA reads TGTGCTAGTGGACAAGAAACAGGGTCCGGCTATGGCTACACCTTC. The chain couples TRBV12-5 to TRBJ1-2, with D maybe TRBD1 (6 bases). Per the germline V gene, CDR1 is LGHNT and CDR2 is FRNRAP. V was pared by 6 bases and J by 4 bases, with 18 bases between. This CDR3 spans 15 amino acids.

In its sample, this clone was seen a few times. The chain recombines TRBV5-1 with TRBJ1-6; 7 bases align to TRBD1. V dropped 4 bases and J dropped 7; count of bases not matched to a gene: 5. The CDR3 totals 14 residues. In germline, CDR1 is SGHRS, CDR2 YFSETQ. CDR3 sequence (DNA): TGCGCCAGCAGCCTAGGGACAGCAAATTCACCCCTCCACTTT. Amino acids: CASSLGTANSPLHF.

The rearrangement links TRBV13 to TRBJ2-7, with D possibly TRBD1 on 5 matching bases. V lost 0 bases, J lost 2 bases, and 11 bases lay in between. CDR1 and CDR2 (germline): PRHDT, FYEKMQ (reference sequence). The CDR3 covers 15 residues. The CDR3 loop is CASSLGGVGTYEQYF. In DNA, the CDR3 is TGTGCCAGCAGCTTAGGAGGGGTTGGGACCTACGAGCAGTACTTC.

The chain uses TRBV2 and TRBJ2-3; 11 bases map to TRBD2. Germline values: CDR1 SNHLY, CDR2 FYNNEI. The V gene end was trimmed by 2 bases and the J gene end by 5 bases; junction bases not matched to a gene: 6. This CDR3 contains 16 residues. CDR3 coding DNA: TGTGCCAGCAGTGAACAACTAGCGGGGGCCTTAGATACGCAGTATTTT. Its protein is CASSEQLAGALDTQYF.